These 23 T cell receptor beta chains share one sample of origin, sequenced in a study of blood T cell repertoires in COVID-19. The method was immunoSEQ multiplex PCR; TCRdb's version includes in-frame clones alone and lacks a portion of them. This table has 46,000 or so clones, approximately 86% appearing once. The sequenced sample was peripheral blood. The origin of the receptors is a man between 60 and 75 years old with active or convalescent COVID-19.

This clone was found once. CDR3 nucleotide sequence: TGTGCCAGCAGTTCCCTGACAGCAAATAACTATGGCTACACCTTC. This gives the protein CASSSLTANNYGYTF. The chain is built from TRBV27 and TRBJ1-2; D might be TRBD1 (5 bases). This CDR3 region has 15 residues. Trimming shortened V by 4 bases and J by 1 base, and 13 bases separated the two germline ends. Germline V gene sequence: CDR1 MNHEY, CDR2 SMNVEV (reference sequence).

The V call is TRBV2, the J call TRBJ1-3; 7 nucleotides agree with TRBD1. Trimming cost V 4 bases and J 0 bases; bases outside gene matches: 3. The germline gives CDR1 SNHLY, CDR2 FYNNEI. The CDR3 loop spans 15 amino acids. The CDR3 DNA sequence: TGTGCCAGCAGTGGGGACAGCTACTCTGGAAACACCATATATTTT. Translating gives CASSGDSYSGNTIYF.

The genes are TRBV18 and TRBJ2-1, with D perhaps matching TRBD1 (6 bases). This CDR3 spans 14 amino acids. The germline V gene encodes CDR1 KGHSH and CDR2 LQKENI. V was cut by 3 bases and J by 8 bases, with 14 bases left in between. The CDR3 nucleotides are TGTGCCAGCTCACCGTCGACAGGCGGCGATGAGCAGTTCTTC. It specifies CASSPSTGGDEQFF.

The V gene is TRBV7-8, the J gene TRBJ2-7; 10 bases align to TRBD2. V lost 4 bases, J lost 2 bases, and 8 bases stayed unmatched. This CDR3 contains 16 residues. Germline CDR1 is SGHVS and CDR2 is FQNEAQ. The CDR3 DNA sequence: TGTGCCAGCAGCTCTCTCACTAGCGGGGCAACCTACGAGCAGTACTTC. It translates to CASSSLTSGATYEQYF.

V and J are TRBV5-1 and TRBJ2-7; 8 bases align to TRBD1. The CDR3 spans 16 residues. Germline lookup yields CDR1 SGHRS and CDR2 YFSETQ. The ends lost 0 bases at V and 2 bases at J; junction bases unmatched: 7. CDR3 protein: CASSLGGTGGPYEQYF. CDR3 bases: TGCGCCAGCAGCTTGGGGGGCACAGGGGGACCCTACGAGCAGTACTTC.

This clone was recorded once. The chain is built from TRBV6-4 and TRBJ2-1; possible D gene TRBD2, 5 bases. V dropped 6 bases and J dropped 0 bases, with 15 bases sitting between them. The CDR3 sequence is 16 residues long. CDR1 MRHNA and CDR2 SNTAGT come from the germline V gene. The DNA of the CDR3 is TGTGCCAGCAGCGCCCGGGGTACGGCCTCCTACAATGAGCAGTTCTTC. Translated: CASSARGTASYNEQFF.

The chain has TRBV29-1 and TRBJ1-2; 8 bases map to TRBD1. The CDR3 length is 13 residues. From germline, CDR1 is SQVTM and CDR2 ANQGSEA. V trimming: 7 bases; J trimming: 6 bases; junction bases outside the gene matches: 10. CDR3 nucleotide sequence: TGCAGCGCTTTCATACAGGGGGGAGATGGCTACACCTTC. Translated: CSAFIQGGDGYTF. Together with reference TRBV29-1 and TRBJ1-2, the CDR3 gives the full variable domain: SAVISQKPSRDICQRGTSLTIQCQVDSQVTMMFWYRQQPGQSLTLIATANQGSEATYESGFVIDKFPISRPNLTFSTLTVSNMSPEDSSIYLCSAFIQGGDGYTFGSGTRLTVV.

The chain combines TRBV5-1 with TRBJ2-7; TRBD1 aligns across 10 bases. The V and J ends lost 2 bases and 6 bases, in that order; junction bases with no gene match: 5. Germline V gene data show CDR1 as SGHRS and CDR2 as YFSETQ. This CDR3 comprises 14 residues. CDR3 sequence (DNA): TGCGCCAGCAGCTTATCGGGACAGGGGCTCGAGCAGTACTTC. It yields the protein CASSLSGQGLEQYF.

This chain uses TRBV19 with TRBJ1-4; 9 bases line up with TRBD1. CDR1 and CDR2 from the germline V gene are LNHDA and SQIVND (reference sequence). After removal of 7 bases from V and 5 bases from J, the junction contained 14 bases not matched to a gene. The CDR3 extends over 17 amino acids. CDR3 bases: TGTGCCAGTAAGAACCGTAGGACAGGGGTCAGAAATGAAAAACTGTTTTTT. Residues: CASKNRRTGVRNEKLFF. The full variable domain, with the rest looked up from reference TRBV19 and TRBJ1-4, is DGGITQSPKYLFRKEGQNVTLSCEQNLNHDAMYWYRQDPGQGLRLIYYSQIVNDFQKGDIAEGYSVSREKKESFPLTVTSAQKNPTAFYLCASKNRRTGVRNEKLFFGSGTQLSVL.

The J gene is TRBJ1-2, the V gene TRBV20-1, with TRBD1 matching 10 bases. Trimming took 3 bases from V and 8 from J; bases not matched to a gene: 9. The CDR3 is made up of 14 amino acids. From germline, CDR1 is DFQATT and CDR2 SNEGSKA (reference sequence). The CDR3 is CSASTGTGVFGYTF. CDR3 coding DNA: TGCAGTGCTAGTACTGGGACAGGGGTTTTCGGCTACACCTTC.

CDR3 nucleotide sequence: TGTGCCAGCACAAACAGCAAAGAGACCCAGTACTTC. This gives the protein CASTNSKETQYF. The V gene is TRBV2, the J gene TRBJ2-5; no clear D. Per germline, CDR1 SNHLY and CDR2 FYNNEI. The CDR3 consists of 12 residues. The V and J ends lost 7 bases and 3 bases respectively, with 9 bases between them.

The rearrangement uses TRBV5-1 and TRBJ1-2; D uncertain. CDR3 length: 15 amino acids. The V gene's germline CDR1 is SGHRS and CDR2 YFSETQ. The V and J ends lost 3 bases and 6 bases respectively, with 18 bases between them. The CDR3 nucleotides are TGCGCCAGCAGCTACCCCCGGGGAGGGATAGATGGCTACACCTTC. Its translation: CASSYPRGGIDGYTF.

This clone showed up just a few times. The chain couples TRBV20-1 to TRBJ2-5; D not certain. In germline, CDR1 is DFQATT, CDR2 SNEGSKA (reference sequence). The V end lost 3 bases, the J end lost 5 bases, and 7 bases lay between the germline ends. The CDR3 totals 11 residues. The CDR3 loop is CSASVRETQYF. Here the CDR3 DNA reads TGCAGTGCTAGTGTCCGGGAGACCCAGTACTTC.

The chain employs TRBV10-3 and TRBJ2-3, with TRBD2 identical over 9 bases. CDR1 is ENHRY and CDR2 is SYGVKD in the germline V gene. This CDR3 comprises 14 residues. The J segment lost 2 bases and the V segment lost 8 bases, leaving 5 bases of the junction unmatched. The CDR3 coding sequence is TGTGCCATCGGGCTAGCGGGACTCACAGATACGCAGTATTTT. It yields the protein CAIGLAGLTDTQYF.

The chain recombines TRBV5-1 with TRBJ2-2; TRBD2 matches at 10 bases. The CDR3 is made up of 15 amino acids. Germline V gives CDR1 SGHRS, CDR2 YFSETQ. The V gene end was trimmed by 4 bases and the J gene end by 4 bases; junction bases not matched to a gene: 4. The chain's CDR3 is CASSLVAGGTGELFF. CDR3 nucleotide sequence: TGCGCCAGCAGCCTAGTAGCGGGGGGCACCGGGGAGCTGTTTTTT.

This clone was seen more than once but under ten times. The V and J genes are TRBV14 and TRBJ1-3; a possible D gene is TRBD1 (6 bases). Trimming took 4 bases from V and 9 from J, leaving 16 bases between them. The CDR3 is 14 amino acids. Looked up from germline, CDR1 is SGHDN and CDR2 is FVKESK. CDR3 nucleotide sequence: TGTGCCAGCAGCCCCTTCCAGGGGCCAACCACCATATATTTT. This encodes CASSPFQGPTTIYF. Combining the CDR3 with reference TRBV14 and TRBJ1-3 gives the whole variable domain EAGVTQFPSHSVIEKGQTVTLRCDPISGHDNLYWYRRVMGKEIKFLLHFVKESKQDESGMPNNRFLAERTGGTYSTLKVQPAELEDSGVYFCASSPFQGPTTIYFGEGSWLTVV.

J is TRBJ2-1 and V is TRBV5-1; D unresolved. Germline loops: CDR1 SGHRS, CDR2 YFSETQ. Trimming cost V 5 bases and J 8 bases, with 11 bases left between them. This CDR3 has 12 residues. The CDR3 bases are TGCGCCAGCAGTACTATAAGCGATGAGCAGTTCTTC. This sequence encodes CASSTISDEQFF.

CDR3: CASSQGHGGANYGYTF. In nucleotides, the CDR3 is TGTGCCAGCAGCCAAGGCCATGGCGGAGCTAACTATGGCTACACCTTC. This rearrangement joins TRBV3-1 (or the pseudogene TRBV3-2) to TRBJ1-2; no reliable D call. With 1 base removed from V and 0 bases from J, the gap between germline ends came to 12 bases. Germline V CDR1 and CDR2: LGHDT, YNNKEL (reference sequence). The CDR3 spans 16 residues.

In its sample, this clone was seen once. J is TRBJ1-3 and V is TRBV5-1; 7 bases are shared with TRBD1. J lost 0 bases, V lost 8 bases, and 5 bases had no gene match. The CDR3 is 14 residues long. CDR1 SGHRS and CDR2 YFSETQ come from the germline V gene. In DNA form, the CDR3 reads TGCGCCAGTCGGGACAGCGTCTCTGGAAACACCATATATTTT. Translated, it gives CASRDSVSGNTIYF.

The V and J genes are TRBV27 and TRBJ1-4, with D uncertain. From germline, CDR1 is MNHEY and CDR2 SMNVEV (reference sequence). The CDR3 is 14 residues long. Trimming stripped 11 bases from V and 0 bases from J, with 13 bases between. CDR3 sequence: CASGGVATNEKLFF. As DNA, the CDR3 is TGTGCCTCCGGCGGGGTGGCAACTAATGAAAAACTGTTTTTT.

The J gene is TRBJ1-1, the V gene TRBV11-2; D unresolved. The CDR3 extends over 12 amino acids. Germline loops: CDR1 SGHAT, CDR2 FQNNGV. V lost 6 bases, J lost 10 bases, and 15 bases lay in between. The chain's CDR3 is CASSHGWLGAFF. The CDR3 DNA sequence: TGTGCCAGCAGTCATGGGTGGCTAGGAGCTTTCTTT.

The chain joins TRBV7-6 to TRBJ1-5; 8 bases are shared with TRBD1. The CDR3 is made up of 14 amino acids. The V and J ends lost 5 bases and 5 bases, in that order; junction bases with no gene match: 5. Germline CDR1 SGHVS, CDR2 FNYEAQ. CDR3 in amino acids: CASSPDREDQPQHF. The CDR3 DNA follows: TGTGCCAGCAGCCCGGACAGGGAAGATCAGCCCCAGCATTTT.

The chain recombines TRBV11-2 with TRBJ2-7; D unclear. With 0 bases removed from V and 3 bases from J, the gap between germline ends came to 12 bases. CDR1 is SGHAT and CDR2 is FQNNGV in the germline V gene. The CDR3 totals 15 residues. CDR3 loop: CASSLDLPRIYEQYF. CDR3 bases: TGTGCCAGCAGCTTAGATTTACCGAGAATCTACGAGCAGTACTTC. The variable domain in full, completed from reference TRBV11-2 and TRBJ2-7, reads EAGVAQSPRYKIIEKRQSVAFWCNPISGHATLYWYQQILGQGPKLLIQFQNNGVVDDSQLPKDRFSAERLKGVDSTLKIQPAKLEDSAVYLCASSLDLPRIYEQYFGPGTRLTVT.